The 2 T cell receptor beta chains given below trace back to one sample, sequenced in a study of Ad26.COV2.S vaccination and SARS-CoV-2 variants. Treatment denoted: around 19 received Ad26.COV2.S at low or high dose, single or two shots; 5 received placebo; per-sample allocation not given. Sampling happened 63 days after the first vaccine or placebo injection. Libraries were prepared by immunoSEQ multiplex PCR; TCRdb keeps only in-frame clonotypes and omits some of them. The sample lists hundreds of thousands of clones, 92% occurring once. The input for sequencing was peripheral blood, taken in a trial of Ad26.COV2.S vaccine versus placebo. Receptors originate from a person aged 18 to 65 who received the Ad26.COV2.S COVID-19 vaccine or a placebo.

The CDR3 loop reads CAASRGLGAEAFF. The CDR3 DNA is TGTGCCGCCTCGCGGGGACTGGGCGCTGAAGCTTTCTTT. The V call is TRBV27, the J call TRBJ1-1; a possible D gene is TRBD1 (5 bases). The CDR3 sequence is 13 residues long. Trimming stripped 11 bases from V and 6 bases from J, with 19 bases between. CDR1 is MNHEY, CDR2 SMNVEV, per germline (reference sequence).

V is TRBV19 and J is TRBJ2-7, with 7 bases fitting TRBD1. Unmatched junction bases numbered 5, after V lost 5 bases and J lost 4 bases. Germline assignment: CDR1 LNHDA and CDR2 SQIVND (reference sequence). This CDR3 region has 13 residues. The CDR3 DNA is TGTGCCAGTAGTCCCTCGACAGGGTACGAGCAGTACTTC. Protein sequence: CASSPSTGYEQYF.